This T cell receptor (beta chain) was sequenced in a study of T-cell reconstitution after alpha-beta-depleted transplantation in children. Whole-study results and caveats: Several hundred graft clones that had expanded were reportedly the source of alpha-beta T cells about two months after transplant. There were some patients whose high TCRbeta diversity at day 60 came from surviving recipient T cells and thymic progenitors. It was newly produced T cells that mostly accounted for T-cell counts and diversity one year after transplant.

This clonotype has a count of ten or more. Its antigen remains unknown. The CDR3 is made up of 15 amino acids. Germline V lookup: CDR1 SGHRS, CDR2 YFSETQ. Trimming cost V 5 bases and J 2 bases, with 13 bases left between them. A library of TCRbeta sequences, prepared with unique molecular identifiers, was generated. TCRdb passed the PCR reads through MiXCR, listing each CDR3 protein once. This table holds hundreds of thousands of distinct CDR3 sequences, 15% to 20% found once. The rearrangement uses TRBV5-1 and TRBJ2-2; possible D gene TRBD1, 6 bases. The sequence derives from a boy younger than two who had a stem cell transplant for Wiskott-Aldrich syndrome, so the T cells may come from the graft donor. Sequenced here: PBMCs, mostly from graft donor cells, sampled 360 days after TCRalphabeta/CD19-depleted stem cell transplant. This chain's CDR3 is CASSPGQVNTGELFF. The CDR3 DNA reads as TGCGCCAGCAGTCCGGGACAAGTTAACACCGGGGAGCTGTTTTTT.